These 28 T cell receptor beta chains were all obtained from the same sample, sequenced in a study of early stage breast cancer tumors. Only in-frame clones appear in the TCRdb table, and some are missing; sequencing was by immunoSEQ multiplex PCR. The top ten clones hold more than 1.1% of a sample with 50,000 or so clones, approximately 80% of them seen once. Sequenced: blood. Receptors originate from a person in their fifties with breast cancer.

The chain employs TRBV5-6 and TRBJ1-1; no definite D call. Germline-derived CDR1 and CDR2 are SGHDT and YYEEEE. V was trimmed by 0 bases and J by 1 base, leaving 7 bases between them. The CDR3 sequence is 14 residues long. The CDR3: CASSLGASNTEAFF. The CDR3 coding sequence is TGTGCCAGCAGCTTGGGGGCGTCGAACACTGAAGCTTTCTTT.

The chain links TRBV13 to TRBJ2-7; D possibly corresponds to TRBD2 (5 bases). The CDR3 loop spans 15 amino acids. The V end was cut by 3 bases, the J end by 0 bases, with 12 bases between. In germline, CDR1 is PRHDT, CDR2 FYEKMQ (reference sequence). This chain's CDR3 is CASSLRGLSSYEQYF. The CDR3 coding sequence is TGTGCCAGCAGCTTGCGAGGACTGAGCTCCTACGAGCAGTACTTC. The variable domain in full, completed from reference TRBV13 and TRBJ2-7, reads AAGVIQSPRHLIKEKRETATLKCYPIPRHDTVYWYQQGPGQDPQFLISFYEKMQSDKGSIPDRFSAQQFSDYHSELNMSSLELGDSALYFCASSLRGLSSYEQYFGPGTRLTVT.

The CDR3 sequence is CASSRRVSNQPQHF. The CDR3 DNA sequence: TGTGCCAGCAGTCGGAGGGTCAGCAATCAGCCCCAGCATTTT. The V and J genes are TRBV27 and TRBJ1-5; D is unclear. The CDR3 is 14 residues long. Trimming shortened V by 5 bases and J by 1 base, and 9 bases separated the two germline ends. Germline values: CDR1 MNHEY, CDR2 SMNVEV (reference sequence).

The rearrangement links TRBV7-6 to TRBJ2-7; D possibly corresponds to TRBD1 (5 bases). V was trimmed by 0 bases and J by 0 bases, leaving 9 bases between them. The CDR3 totals 15 residues. Germline CDR1 is SGHVS and CDR2 is FNYEAQ. CDR3 protein: CASSLAGQGSYEQYF. CDR3 in DNA: TGTGCCAGCAGCTTAGCCGGGCAGGGCTCCTACGAGCAGTACTTC.

The rearrangement uses TRBV10-2 and TRBJ2-1; possibly TRBD1 or TRBD2 for D (5 bases each). The CDR3 runs 13 residues. The ends were cut back, 4 bases at V and 6 bases at J, with 10 bases in the middle. Per germline, CDR1 WSHSY and CDR2 SAAADI. This CDR3 is CASSGGAGNEQFF. CDR3 DNA sequence: TGCGCCAGCAGTGGAGGGGCTGGCAATGAGCAGTTCTTC.

The genes are TRBV19 and TRBJ1-3; possibly TRBD1 for D (5 bases). The length of the CDR3 is 17 residues. V lost 6 bases, J lost 0 bases, and 18 bases lay in between. The germline gives CDR1 LNHDA, CDR2 SQIVND (reference sequence). CDR3 residues: CASRTGAKGASGNTIYF. In DNA, the CDR3 is TGTGCCAGTAGAACCGGGGCCAAAGGGGCCTCTGGAAACACCATATATTTT.

The chain combines TRBV10-2 with TRBJ1-3, with D maybe TRBD1 (5 bases). The CDR3 length is 15 residues. Between the trimmed V and J ends, which lost 5 bases and 0 bases, there was a span of 11 bases. Germline CDR1 is WSHSY and CDR2 is SAAADI. CDR3 DNA sequence: TGCGCCAGCAGTTTCGGGACGGACTCTGGAAACACCATATATTTT. This gives the protein CASSFGTDSGNTIYF.

The rearrangement links TRBV18 to TRBJ1-1; unclear D gene. Trimming cost V 6 bases and J 0 bases, with 17 bases left between them. This CDR3 has 16 amino acids. In germline, CDR1 is KGHSH, CDR2 LQKENI. CDR3: CASSLGLLSMNTEAFF. The CDR3 coding sequence is TGTGCCAGCTCCCTTGGACTGCTCTCGATGAACACTGAAGCTTTCTTT.

J is TRBJ1-3 and V is TRBV2; no clear D. V gave up 4 bases and J gave up 1 base, with 11 bases separating them. CDR1 and CDR2 (germline): SNHLY, FYNNEI. This CDR3 contains 15 residues. The CDR3: CASSARRASGNTIYF. The CDR3, as DNA: TGTGCCAGCAGTGCGAGAAGGGCGTCTGGAAACACCATATATTTT.

Comments on this clone: The junction departs from the called germline gene at one end, perhaps through a read error. This chain uses TRBV7-7 with TRBJ2-5; 9 bases line up with TRBD1. Per the germline V gene, CDR1 is SSHAT and CDR2 is FNYEAQ (reference sequence). This CDR3 has 14 amino acids. The CDR3 reads CASSSGTGQETQYF. DNA of the CDR3: TGTGCTAGCAGCTCCGGGACAGGGCAAGAGACCCAGTACTTC. Filled out from reference TRBV7-7 and TRBJ2-5, the complete variable domain reads GAGVSQSPRYKVTKRGQDVTLRCDPISSHATLYWYQQALGQGPEFLTYFNYEAQPDKSGLPSDRFSAERPEGSISTLTIQRTEQRDSAMYRCASSSGTGQETQYFGPGTRLLVL.

The chain links TRBV7-6 to TRBJ2-7, with a weak D call TRBD2 (6 bases). V was clipped by 1 base and J by 6 bases, with 19 bases between them. The length of the CDR3 is 16 residues. Germline lookup yields CDR1 SGHVS and CDR2 FNYEAQ. The CDR3 DNA is TGTGCCAGCAGCTTAGACATGAGGCCGGGACTGCGCGAGCAGTACTTC. Protein sequence: CASSLDMRPGLREQYF.

This sequence joins TRBV7-9 and TRBJ1-4; D gene ambiguous. Trimming took off 3 bases at V and 6 bases at J, with 8 bases between the two ends. This CDR3 spans 13 amino acids. CDR1 and CDR2 (germline): SEHNR, FQNEAQ (reference sequence). The CDR3 loop reads CASSFTRDEKLFF. The CDR3 coding sequence is TGTGCCAGCAGCTTTACCCGGGATGAAAAACTGTTTTTT.

This chain connects TRBV10-1 to TRBJ2-7; 8 bases map to TRBD2. In germline, CDR1 is WNHNN, CDR2 SYGVQD (reference sequence). After removal of 6 bases from V and 2 bases from J, the junction contained 9 bases not matched to a gene. The CDR3 sequence is 15 residues long. The CDR3 sequence is CASREGLADPYEQYF. The CDR3 DNA reads TGCGCCAGCAGAGAAGGACTAGCTGACCCCTACGAGCAGTACTTC.

This clone appeared a few times. This chain uses TRBV19 with TRBJ2-1; D may be TRBD2 (6 bases). CDR1 and CDR2 from the germline V gene are LNHDA and SQIVND (reference sequence). CDR3 size: 16 residues. Trimming left V 7 bases short and J 7 bases short, with 23 bases between. CDR3 loop: CASNSHTGTGKNEQFF. The CDR3 DNA reads as TGTGCCAGTAATTCCCATACCGGGACTGGCAAGAATGAGCAGTTCTTC.

The chain is built from TRBV7-9 and TRBJ1-4, with no clear D. Germline assignment: CDR1 SEHNR and CDR2 FQNEAQ (reference sequence). Trimming left V 5 bases short and J 6 bases short, with 13 bases between. The CDR3 loop spans 14 amino acids. This chain's CDR3 is CASSVGGLYEKLFF. DNA of the CDR3: TGTGCCAGCAGCGTAGGTGGACTGTATGAAAAACTGTTTTTT. The full variable domain, completed using reference TRBV7-9 and TRBJ1-4, is DTGVSQNPRHKITKRGQNVTFRCDPISEHNRLYWYRQTLGQGPEFLTYFQNEAQLEKSRLLSDRFSAERPKGSFSTLEIQRTEQGDSAMYLCASSVGGLYEKLFFGSGTQLSVL.

This chain joins TRBV18 and TRBJ2-7; D call uncertain. The germline gives CDR1 KGHSH, CDR2 LQKENI. The CDR3 has 15 amino acids. Trimming removed 3 bases from V and 3 bases from J, with 15 bases in between. In DNA, the CDR3 is TGTGCCAGCTCACCGAGTAGTGAATTACTCTACGAGCAGTACTTC. It is translated as CASSPSSELLYEQYF.

The genes are TRBV2 and TRBJ2-7; D is uncertain. CDR1 SNHLY and CDR2 FYNNEI come from the germline V gene. V lost 7 bases to trimming and J lost 10 bases, with 17 bases between them. CDR3 length: 12 residues. Here the CDR3 DNA reads TGTGCCAGCACTCAGGTGAGGATGGACCAGTACTTC. Translated: CASTQVRMDQYF.

This clone was counted once. The V and J genes are TRBV13 and TRBJ2-3; 9 bases are shared with TRBD2. Germline lookup yields CDR1 PRHDT and CDR2 FYEKMQ (reference sequence). Trimming took 5 bases from V and 0 from J; bases not matched to a gene: 12. This CDR3 is 18 amino acids long. The DNA for the CDR3 is TGTGCCAGCAGCCTCGCAGCGGGAGGATCCTACAGCACAGATACGCAGTATTTT. Amino acids: CASSLAAGGSYSTDTQYF.

The chain couples TRBV6-6 to TRBJ1-4; D is possibly TRBD1 (5 bases). CDR1 is MNHNY and CDR2 is SVGAGI in the germline V gene (reference sequence). V was clipped by 0 bases and J by 4 bases, with 9 bases between them. The CDR3 is 15 residues long. The CDR3 loop is CASSYSGGVNEKLFF. The CDR3 nucleotides are TGTGCCAGCAGTTACTCCGGGGGAGTTAATGAAAAACTGTTTTTT.

The genes are TRBV7-2 and TRBJ2-3; 8 nucleotides line up with TRBD2. CDR3 length: 19 amino acids. The V gene's germline CDR1 is SGHTA and CDR2 FQGNSA. V lost 0 bases and J lost 6; bases outside the gene matches: 17. CDR3: CASSLALLSAGGLADTQYF. In DNA, the CDR3 is TGTGCCAGCAGCTTAGCGTTATTATCGGCGGGAGGTCTCGCTGATACGCAGTATTTT. Full variable domain (remainder filled in from reference TRBV7-2 and TRBJ2-3): GAGVSQSPSNKVTEKGKDVELRCDPISGHTALYWYRQSLGQGLEFLIYFQGNSAPDKSGLPSDRFSAERTGGSVSTLTIQRTQQEDSAVYLCASSLALLSAGGLADTQYFGPGTRLTVL.

J is TRBJ1-2 and V is TRBV19; no definite D call. CDR3 length: 14 residues. Trimming took 1 base from V and 8 from J, leaving 14 bases between them. CDR1 is LNHDA, CDR2 SQIVND, per germline (reference sequence). Here the CDR3 reads CASSIVEQSVGYTF. The CDR3 nucleotides are TGTGCCAGTAGTATAGTAGAGCAGTCGGTGGGCTACACCTTC.

The rearrangement links TRBV29-1 to TRBJ2-7, with TRBD1 as a possible D gene (6 bases). V dropped 1 base and J dropped 2 bases, with 9 bases sitting between them. The germline V gene encodes CDR1 SQVTM and CDR2 ANQGSEA. The CDR3 runs 13 residues. CDR3 nucleotides: TGCAGCGTTGAAGGACCAGGGGCCTACGAGCAGTACTTC. Residues: CSVEGPGAYEQYF.

The chain joins TRBV29-1 to TRBJ2-7; TRBD2 matches 9 bases. V was pared by 6 bases and J by 4 bases, with 13 bases of the junction left unmatched. The germline CDR1 and CDR2 sequences are SQVTM and ANQGSEA. The length of the CDR3 is 15 residues. This CDR3 is CSVGGGIAGAYEQYF. The CDR3 DNA is TGCAGCGTGGGGGGTGGAATAGCGGGAGCTTACGAGCAGTACTTC.

The chain employs TRBV6-5 and TRBJ1-2; D is uncertain. V lost 2 bases and J 3 bases, leaving 4 bases between the germline ends. Germline V gene sequence: CDR1 MNHEY, CDR2 SVGAGI. The CDR3 is made up of 12 amino acids. CDR3 amino acids: CASSYGDYGYTF. CDR3 in DNA: TGTGCCAGCAGTTACGGAGACTATGGCTACACCTTC.

The gene calls are TRBV28 and TRBJ1-1; 9 bases are shared with TRBD1. Germline CDR1 is MDHEN and CDR2 is SYDVKM. The CDR3 loop spans 17 amino acids. J was trimmed by 0 bases and V by 7 bases; bases with no gene match: 12. In nucleotides, the CDR3 is TGTGCCAGCACCCTTTCCGGGACAGGGCACATGAACACTGAAGCTTTCTTT. As protein: CASTLSGTGHMNTEAFF.

V usage is TRBV5-8 and J usage is TRBJ2-5, with a weak D call TRBD2 (6 bases). Germline V lookup: CDR1 SGHTS, CDR2 YDEGEE. CDR3 length: 15 amino acids. V was cut by 4 bases and J by 6 bases, with 19 bases left in between. The CDR3 protein is CASSARGLASKTQYF. Here the CDR3 DNA reads TGTGCCAGCAGCGCGCGGGGCCTAGCGTCTAAGACCCAGTACTTC.

The chain employs TRBV11-2 and TRBJ2-7; TRBD1 might be the D (6 bases). The CDR3 covers 13 residues. CDR1 SGHAT and CDR2 FQNNGV come from the germline V gene. The V end lost 8 bases, the J end lost 5 bases, and 16 bases lay between the germline ends. The chain's CDR3 is CASRHPGQHEQYF. In DNA, the CDR3 is TGTGCCAGCCGCCATCCGGGACAACACGAGCAGTACTTC.

The chain combines TRBV6-5 with TRBJ1-1; D may be TRBD1 (5 bases). The V gene lost 4 bases and the J gene lost 5 bases, with 17 bases spanning the gap. CDR3 length: 15 residues. The V gene's germline CDR1 is MNHEY and CDR2 SVGAGI. DNA for the CDR3: TGTGCCAGCAGTTCACGAAATCTCGGGGGTACTGAAGCTTTCTTT. Translated: CASSSRNLGGTEAFF.